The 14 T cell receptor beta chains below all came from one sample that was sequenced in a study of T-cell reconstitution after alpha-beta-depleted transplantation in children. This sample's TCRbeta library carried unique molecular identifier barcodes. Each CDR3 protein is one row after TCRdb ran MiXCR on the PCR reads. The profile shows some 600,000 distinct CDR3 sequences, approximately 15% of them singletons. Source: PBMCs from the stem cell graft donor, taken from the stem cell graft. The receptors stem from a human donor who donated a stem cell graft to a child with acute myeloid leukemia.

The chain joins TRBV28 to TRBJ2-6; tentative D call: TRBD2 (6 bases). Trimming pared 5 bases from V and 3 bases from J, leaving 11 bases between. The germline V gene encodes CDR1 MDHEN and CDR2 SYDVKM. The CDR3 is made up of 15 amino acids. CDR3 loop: CASSRRGYGANVLTF. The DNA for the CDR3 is TGTGCCAGCAGTAGGAGGGGATATGGGGCCAACGTCCTGACTTTC.

Written as DNA, the CDR3 is TGTGCCACCAGCAGAGAACAGCCGGGGAGGGGGGAGCTGTTTTTT. Translation: CATSREQPGRGELFF. The chain has TRBV15 and TRBJ2-2; D perhaps matches TRBD2 (6 bases). V shed 0 bases and J shed 8 bases, with 13 bases lying between them. Germline V gene sequence: CDR1 LNHNV, CDR2 YYDKDF (reference sequence). The CDR3 is 15 amino acids.

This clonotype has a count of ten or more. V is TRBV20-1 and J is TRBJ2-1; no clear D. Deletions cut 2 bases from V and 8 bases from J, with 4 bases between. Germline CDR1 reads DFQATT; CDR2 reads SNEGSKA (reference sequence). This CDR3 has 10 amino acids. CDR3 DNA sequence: TGCAGTGCTAGAACCGATGAGCAGTTCTTC. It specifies CSARTDEQFF.

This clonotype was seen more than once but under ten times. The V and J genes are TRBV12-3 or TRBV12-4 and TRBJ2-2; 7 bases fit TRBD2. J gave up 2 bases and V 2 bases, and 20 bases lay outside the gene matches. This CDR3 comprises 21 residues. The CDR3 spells CASSLRRGLDYTGSNTGELFF. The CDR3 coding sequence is TGTGCCAGCAGTTTAAGGCGAGGACTAGATTATACGGGATCTAACACCGGGGAGCTGTTTTTT.

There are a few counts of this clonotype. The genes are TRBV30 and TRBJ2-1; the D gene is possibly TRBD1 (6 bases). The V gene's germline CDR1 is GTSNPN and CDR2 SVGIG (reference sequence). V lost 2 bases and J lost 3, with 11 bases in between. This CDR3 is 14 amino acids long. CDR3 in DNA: TGTGCCTGGAGTATTGGGGGCTTCTACAATGAGCAGTTCTTC. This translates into CAWSIGGFYNEQFF.

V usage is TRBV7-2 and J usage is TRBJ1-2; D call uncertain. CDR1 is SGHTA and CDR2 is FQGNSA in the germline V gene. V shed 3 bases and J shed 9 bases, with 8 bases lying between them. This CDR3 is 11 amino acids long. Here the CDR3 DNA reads TGTGCCAGCAGCTTCGGTAGCAGCTACACCTTC. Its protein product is CASSFGSSYTF.

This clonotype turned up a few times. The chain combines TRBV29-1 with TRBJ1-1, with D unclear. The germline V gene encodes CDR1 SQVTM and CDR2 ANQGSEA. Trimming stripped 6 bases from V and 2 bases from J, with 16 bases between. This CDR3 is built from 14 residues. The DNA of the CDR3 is TGCAGCGTCCTGGGTTGGTCAGGTAACACTGAAGCTTTCTTT. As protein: CSVLGWSGNTEAFF.

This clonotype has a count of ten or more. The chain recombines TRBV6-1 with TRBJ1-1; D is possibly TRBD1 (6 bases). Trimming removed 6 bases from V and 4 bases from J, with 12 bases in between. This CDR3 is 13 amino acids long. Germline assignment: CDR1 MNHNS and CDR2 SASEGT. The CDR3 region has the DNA TGTGCCAGCAGACAGGGTCTGGGCACTGAAGCTTTCTTT. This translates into CASRQGLGTEAFF.

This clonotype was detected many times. DNA for the CDR3: TGCAGTGCTTCTTCCCTTAGCGGGGGCTCCTACAATGAGCAGTTCTTC. This gives the protein CSASSLSGGSYNEQFF. The chain links TRBV20-1 to TRBJ2-1; 9 bases are shared with TRBD2. The CDR3 contains 16 residues. The V gene end was trimmed by 5 bases and the J gene end by 0 bases; junction bases not matched to a gene: 8. From germline, CDR1 is DFQATT and CDR2 SNEGSKA (reference sequence).

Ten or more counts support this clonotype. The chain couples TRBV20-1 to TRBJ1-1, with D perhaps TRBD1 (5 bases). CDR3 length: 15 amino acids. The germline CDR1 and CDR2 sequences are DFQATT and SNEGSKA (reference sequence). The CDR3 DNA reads TGCAGCCCACAGGCTCCCCTTGGTTGGAACACTGAAGCTTTCTTT. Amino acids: CSPQAPLGWNTEAFF.

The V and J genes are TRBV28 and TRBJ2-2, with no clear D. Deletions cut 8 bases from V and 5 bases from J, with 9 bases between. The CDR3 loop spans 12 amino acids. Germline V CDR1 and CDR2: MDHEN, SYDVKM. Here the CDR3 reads CASRSRTGELFF. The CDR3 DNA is TGTGCCAGCCGTTCGAGGACCGGGGAGCTGTTTTTT.

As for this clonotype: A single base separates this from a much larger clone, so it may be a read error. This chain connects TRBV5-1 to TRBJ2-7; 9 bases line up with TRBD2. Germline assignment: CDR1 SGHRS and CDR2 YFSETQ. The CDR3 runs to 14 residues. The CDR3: CDSSLESGGYEQYF. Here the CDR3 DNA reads TGCGACAGCAGCTTGGAAAGCGGGGGGTACGAGCAGTACTTC. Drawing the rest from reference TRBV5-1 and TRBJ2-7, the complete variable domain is KAGVTQTPRYLIKTRGQQVTLSCSPISGHRSVSWYQQTPGQGLQFLFEYFSETQRNKGNFPGRFSGRQFSNSRSEMNVSTLELGDSALYLCDSSLESGGYEQYFGPGTRLTVT.

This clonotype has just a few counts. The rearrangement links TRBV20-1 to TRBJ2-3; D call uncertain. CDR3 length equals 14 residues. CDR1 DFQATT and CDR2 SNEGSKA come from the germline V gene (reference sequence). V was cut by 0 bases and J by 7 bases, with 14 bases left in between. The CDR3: CSARDALGFYTQYF. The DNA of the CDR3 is TGCAGTGCTAGAGATGCCCTTGGTTTTTATACGCAGTATTTT.

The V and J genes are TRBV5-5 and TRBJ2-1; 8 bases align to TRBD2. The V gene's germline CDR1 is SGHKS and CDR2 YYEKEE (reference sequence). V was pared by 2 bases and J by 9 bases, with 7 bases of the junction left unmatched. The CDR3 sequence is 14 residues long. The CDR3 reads CASSLPGGPVEQFF. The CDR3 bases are TGTGCCAGCAGCTTACCGGGGGGGCCAGTTGAGCAGTTCTTC.